Detailed here is one T cell receptor (beta chain). This specimen belongs to a study of response to subunit inactivated influenza vaccine. V lost 0 bases, J lost 4 bases, and 4 bases stayed unmatched. This CDR3 is 16 amino acids long. The germline CDR1 and CDR2 sequences are SGHAT and FQNNGV. TCRdb re-called the RT-PCR reads through MiXCR, storing one row per CDR3 protein. The sample lists about 540,000 distinct CDR3 sequences, 20% to 25% occurring once. These data are also associated with another study on T cells expressing NK-cell markers. This second study notes: Generation of TCR beta cDNA was performed by 5'RACE template switching incorporating UMIs.

The chain recombines TRBV11-2 with TRBJ1-1; 11 nucleotides agree with TRBD1. The source material was CD4+ T cells sorted from PBMCs, sampled approximately 13 days after vaccination. The sequence was obtained from a man in his fifties or sixties who received an inactivated influenza vaccine. As DNA, the CDR3 is TGTGCCAGCAGCTTAGACGGACAGGGGGCGCGCACTGAAGCTTTCTTT. It encodes CASSLDGQGARTEAFF.